Sequencing of this T cell receptor beta chain was carried out in a study of T-cell reconstitution after alpha-beta-depleted transplantation in children. The CDR3 length is 14 residues. Trimming shortened V by 2 bases and J by 3 bases, and 14 bases separated the two germline ends. Germline assignment: CDR1 DFQATT and CDR2 SNEGSKA (reference sequence). Unique molecular identifiers tagged the TCRbeta library. MiXCR was run by TCRdb on the PCR reads, yielding one entry per CDR3 protein. The repertoire holds 95,000 to 150,000 distinct CDR3 sequences, with 23% as singletons. Sequencing used PBMCs, mostly from graft donor cells, obtained 180 days after TCRalphabeta/CD19-depleted stem cell transplant. This chain links TRBV20-1 with TRBJ2-7; perhaps D is TRBD1 or TRBD2 (5 bases each). The receptor was derived from a male patient aged 2 to 9 who had a stem cell transplant for chronic granulomatous disease, so the T cells may come from the graft donor. The CDR3 DNA is TGCAGTGCTAGACTCCGGGACCGATACTACGAGCAGTACTTC. Encoded protein: CSARLRDRYYEQYF.